The 25 T cell receptor beta chains below all came from one sample that was sequenced in a study of blood T cell repertoires in COVID-19. Assay: immunoSEQ multiplex PCR; the TCRdb copy retains only in-frame clones and omits some. The data show 45,000 to 60,000 clones, roughly 87% seen once. Material: peripheral blood. These receptors came from a man aged 55 to 70 with acute or convalescent COVID-19.

The CDR3 DNA reads TGTGCCAGCAGTTCCCCGGGACAGGGGGACTACGAGCAGTACTTC. Amino acids: CASSSPGQGDYEQYF. This chain connects TRBV6-1 to TRBJ2-7, with TRBD1 identical over 11 bases. The V and J ends lost 5 bases and 3 bases, in that order; junction bases with no gene match: 6. Germline V lookup: CDR1 MNHNS, CDR2 SASEGT. CDR3 length: 15 residues.

This chain connects TRBV10-3 to TRBJ2-7; TRBD1 might be the D (5 bases). The germline V and J ends were trimmed by 0 bases and 4 bases, with 13 bases remaining between them. Germline assignment: CDR1 ENHRY and CDR2 SYGVKD. The CDR3 runs 15 residues. CDR3 sequence (DNA): TGTGCCATCAGTGAGTCGAAGCAGGGTGGATACGAGCAGTACTTC. It translates to CAISESKQGGYEQYF.

The rearrangement joins TRBV18 to TRBJ1-6; possible D gene TRBD1, 6 bases. The CDR3 is 15 residues long. CDR1 is KGHSH, CDR2 LQKENI, per germline. The germline V and J ends were trimmed by 6 bases and 7 bases, with 16 bases remaining between them. In DNA, the CDR3 is TGTGCCAGCTCCGTGTTGGGAAGGGGGAATTCACCCCTCCACTTT. The encoded protein is CASSVLGRGNSPLHF. The full variable domain, in which reference TRBV18 and TRBJ1-6 provide the parts outside the CDR3, is NAGVMQNPRHLVRRRGQEARLRCSPMKGHSHVYWYRQLPEEGLKFMVYLQKENIIDESGMPKERFSAEFPKEGPSILRIQQVVRGDSAAYFCASSVLGRGNSPLHFGNGTRLTVT.

This chain links TRBV4-1 with TRBJ1-1, with TRBD1 matching 11 bases. The CDR3 loop spans 16 amino acids. Germline V gene data show CDR1 as MGHRA and CDR2 as YSYEKL. Losses at the gene ends were 1 base for V and 6 bases for J; bases not matched to a gene: 7. CDR3 sequence (DNA): TGCGCCAGCAGCCAAGGATTTGGGACAGGGGGTTCTGAAGCTTTCTTT. It yields the protein CASSQGFGTGGSEAFF.

The gene calls are TRBV6-2 or TRBV6-3 and TRBJ1-2, with 7 positions matching TRBD1. CDR1 MNHEY and CDR2 SVGEGT come from the germline V gene. V lost 5 bases, J lost 1 base, and 4 bases stayed unmatched. The CDR3 length is 14 residues. CDR3 sequence: CASSQDRHNYGYTF. The CDR3 region has the DNA TGTGCCAGCAGTCAGGACAGGCATAACTATGGCTACACCTTC.

The rearrangement joins TRBV7-9 to TRBJ2-2; TRBD1 aligns across 10 bases. With 8 bases clipped from V and 4 bases from J, the junction kept 19 bases outside the gene matches. This CDR3 contains 19 residues. From germline, CDR1 is SEHNR and CDR2 FQNEAQ (reference sequence). The CDR3 DNA reads as TGTGCCAGCCCACATTCCGGACAGGGGGTCCCCGAGGGCACCGGGGAGCTGTTTTTT. It encodes CASPHSGQGVPEGTGELFF.

The chain couples TRBV14 to TRBJ1-1; D is ambiguous. This CDR3 has 14 residues. Deletions cut 1 base from V and 1 base from J, with 7 bases between. Germline V gene sequence: CDR1 SGHDN, CDR2 FVKESK. The CDR3 DNA follows: TGTGCCAGCAGCCAAGTTCCGGGGAACACTGAAGCTTTCTTT. Amino acids: CASSQVPGNTEAFF.

The CDR3 loop reads CASSRTGNTEAFF. In nucleotides, the CDR3 is TGCGCCAGCAGCCGGACAGGGAACACTGAAGCTTTCTTT. J is TRBJ1-1 and V is TRBV5-1; TRBD1 matches at 7 bases. CDR1 and CDR2 from the germline V gene are SGHRS and YFSETQ. Trimming removed 4 bases from V and 1 base from J; junction bases left unmatched: 1. The CDR3 consists of 13 residues.

This clone was picked up one time. This chain links TRBV6-5 with TRBJ2-5; D might be TRBD2 (6 bases). This CDR3 region has 13 residues. Trimming pared 6 bases from V and 5 bases from J, leaving 13 bases between. In germline, CDR1 is MNHEY, CDR2 SVGAGI. This chain's CDR3 is CASRISGGETQYF. DNA for the CDR3: TGTGCCAGCAGGATATCTGGGGGGGAGACCCAGTACTTC.

The chain couples TRBV19 to TRBJ1-1; no clear D. V lost 6 bases, J lost 0 bases, and 17 bases lay in between. The V gene's germline CDR1 is LNHDA and CDR2 SQIVND (reference sequence). The CDR3 is made up of 16 amino acids. The CDR3 DNA follows: TGTGCCAGTAGGGGCCGTCCTATGTCAGTGAACACTGAAGCTTTCTTT. Its translation is CASRGRPMSVNTEAFF.

V usage is TRBV5-4 and J usage is TRBJ2-7, with 9 positions matching TRBD1. Germline CDR1 and CDR2: SGHNT and YYREEE (reference sequence). This CDR3 contains 18 residues. With 0 bases clipped from V and 2 bases from J, the junction kept 12 bases outside the gene matches. The CDR3 region has the DNA TGTGCCAGCAGCTTGGTTCTCTGGGACAGGGAAATAGCCTACGAGCAGTACTTC. Translated: CASSLVLWDREIAYEQYF.

This clone was counted a few times. The chain joins TRBV19 to TRBJ2-3, with 7 bases that match TRBD2. V lost 3 bases, J lost 8 bases, and 8 bases stayed unmatched. In germline, CDR1 is LNHDA, CDR2 SQIVND (reference sequence). This CDR3 spans 14 amino acids. The CDR3 DNA sequence: TGTGCCAGTAGTATTTCACTAGCGACGGGTACGCAGTATTTT. Its translation is CASSISLATGTQYF.

The V call is TRBV15, the J call TRBJ2-3; maybe TRBD2 (6 bases). Per the germline V gene, CDR1 is LNHNV and CDR2 is YYDKDF (reference sequence). The CDR3 totals 14 residues. Trimming took off 3 bases at V and 5 bases at J, with 12 bases between the two ends. In nucleotides, the CDR3 is TGTGCCACCAGCAGCCGAGTCGGGGGAGATACGCAGTATTTT. Translated, it gives CATSSRVGGDTQYF.

This sequence joins TRBV24-1 and TRBJ2-3; TRBD1 agrees at 8 bases. The CDR3 spans 15 residues. V lost 9 bases, J lost 2 bases, and 9 bases stayed unmatched. Germline CDR1 and CDR2: KGHDR and SFDVKD. CDR3 sequence reads: CATSGQGAPTDTQYF. In DNA form, the CDR3 reads TGTGCCACCTCGGGCCAGGGGGCCCCCACAGATACGCAGTATTTT.

The rearrangement joins TRBV5-5 to TRBJ1-6, with D unclear. Germline lookup yields CDR1 SGHKS and CDR2 YYEKEE (reference sequence). V shed 2 bases and J shed 3 bases, with 12 bases lying between them. The CDR3 runs 16 residues. DNA for the CDR3: TGTGCCAGCAGCTTCGCGGGCCGAGGCTATAATTCACCCCTCCACTTT. This codes for CASSFAGRGYNSPLHF.

The chain is built from TRBV7-8 and TRBJ2-7; D gene uncertain. V lost 3 bases and J lost 3, with 6 bases in between. The CDR3 is made up of 12 amino acids. From germline, CDR1 is SGHVS and CDR2 FQNEAQ. CDR3 region: CASSLGDYEQYF. DNA for the CDR3: TGTGCCAGCAGCTTGGGCGACTACGAGCAGTACTTC.

This clone has a handful of counts. The chain combines TRBV24-1 with TRBJ2-2, with D possibly TRBD1 on 6 matching bases. Germline V gives CDR1 KGHDR, CDR2 SFDVKD. V lost 3 bases, J lost 5 bases, and 9 bases lay in between. This CDR3 has 14 amino acids. The CDR3 nucleotides are TGTGCCACCAGTGATCCTGGACAGACCGGGGAGCTGTTTTTT. Protein: CATSDPGQTGELFF.

The chain uses TRBV3-1 (or the pseudogene TRBV3-2) and TRBJ1-3, with a tentative D call TRBD1 (5 bases). The CDR3 is 14 amino acids. Germline CDR1 reads LGHDT; CDR2 reads YNNKEL (reference sequence). The V end was cut by 0 bases, the J end by 7 bases, with 10 bases between. This CDR3 reads CASSQDAGRNTIYF. For the CDR3, the DNA is TGTGCCAGCAGCCAAGATGCAGGGAGGAACACCATATATTTT.

The chain uses TRBV19 and TRBJ1-6; 8 nucleotides match TRBD1. The ends lost 5 bases at V and 15 bases at J; junction bases unmatched: 15. CDR3 length: 15 residues. Germline CDR1 LNHDA, CDR2 SQIVND (reference sequence). In nucleotides, the CDR3 is TGTGCCAGTAGTCCGGCTACAGGGGGTGATTCAATCCTCCACTTT. Amino acids: CASSPATGGDSILHF. Based on the CDR3 plus reference TRBV19 and TRBJ1-6, the full variable domain is DGGITQSPKYLFRKEGQNVTLSCEQNLNHDAMYWYRQDPGQGLRLIYYSQIVNDFQKGDIAEGYSVSREKKESFPLTVTSAQKNPTAFYLCASSPATGGDSILHFGNGTRLTVT.

This sequence joins TRBV9 and TRBJ2-7; TRBD2 aligns across 8 bases. Germline V gene sequence: CDR1 SGDLS, CDR2 YYNGEE. V dropped 4 bases and J dropped 2; count of bases not matched to a gene: 5. This CDR3 comprises 14 residues. This CDR3 reads CASSSGGEAYEQYF. As DNA, the CDR3 is TGTGCCAGCAGCTCCGGGGGGGAAGCCTACGAGCAGTACTTC. The full variable domain, its missing parts supplied by reference TRBV9 and TRBJ2-7, is DSGVTQTPKHLITATGQRVTLRCSPRSGDLSVYWYQQSLDQGLQFLIQYYNGEERAKGNILERFSAQQFPDLHSELNLSSLELGDSALYFCASSSGGEAYEQYFGPGTRLTVT.

The J gene is TRBJ1-3, the V gene TRBV4-1, with 7 nucleotides matching TRBD1. Germline CDR1 and CDR2: MGHRA and YSYEKL. The CDR3 spans 16 residues. Trimming at V came to 3 bases and at J to 2 bases, leaving 7 bases not matched to a gene. CDR3 protein: CASSQRQGRTGNTIYF. The CDR3 DNA follows: TGCGCCAGCAGCCAGCGACAGGGTAGGACTGGAAACACCATATATTTT.

The V gene is TRBV24-1, the J gene TRBJ2-2; 8 bases are a match to TRBD1. CDR3 length: 14 amino acids. The trim removed 8 bases at V and 1 base at J, leaving 2 bases unmatched. Germline V CDR1 and CDR2: KGHDR, SFDVKD. This CDR3 is CATTGTGNTGELFF. The CDR3 DNA reads as TGTGCCACCACCGGGACAGGGAACACCGGGGAGCTGTTTTTT.

The genes are TRBV24-1 and TRBJ2-1, with a weak D call TRBD1 (6 bases). V was clipped by 3 bases and J by 10 bases, with 6 bases between them. CDR3 size: 11 residues. Germline CDR1 and CDR2: KGHDR and SFDVKD. In DNA form, the CDR3 reads TGTGCCACCAGTGATGGACAGGAGCAGTTCTTC. This sequence encodes CATSDGQEQFF.

The CDR3 bases are TGTGCCAGTAGTATAGTACGTCGACAGGGGGCCCATGGCTACACCTTC. Translation: CASSIVRRQGAHGYTF. The chain carries TRBV19 and TRBJ1-2; 10 bases are shared with TRBD1. CDR3 size: 16 residues. CDR1 is LNHDA, CDR2 SQIVND, per germline (reference sequence). The V and J ends lost 1 base and 6 bases, in that order; junction bases with no gene match: 8.

V usage is TRBV19 and J usage is TRBJ1-1, with 9 bases matching TRBD1. The V gene end was trimmed by 6 bases and the J gene end by 6 bases; junction bases not matched to a gene: 2. Germline-derived CDR1 and CDR2 are LNHDA and SQIVND (reference sequence). This CDR3 is 12 amino acids long. The CDR3: CASSRQGAEAFF. CDR3 sequence (DNA): TGTGCCAGTAGCCGACAGGGGGCTGAAGCTTTCTTT.